This paragraph covers one TCR beta chain sequence. As yet, its antigen is unknown. This specimen belongs to a study of vaccination and CD4 T cells after COVID-19. The CDR3 has 16 residues. Trimming pared 5 bases from V and 0 bases from J, leaving 16 bases between. The germline CDR1 and CDR2 sequences are SGHNT and YENEEA. The study sequenced cultured CD4+ T cell DNA using the Oncomine TCR Beta short-read assay. Genomic DNA was isolated from CD4+ T cells that had been cultured. A single record per CDR3 protein comes from TCRdb applying MiXCR to the PCR reads. This table holds 10,000 to 15,000 distinct CDR3 sequences, roughly 33% found once. Described treatment: approximately nine-day PBMC culture with coronavirus spike peptide pools or control peptides (ViraFEST assay).

This receptor was taken from a human donor with COVID-19. V usage is TRBV11-3 and J usage is TRBJ1-2; TRBD1 might be the D (6 bases). Material for sequencing was cultured CD4+ T cells from blood. CDR3 bases: TGTGCCAGCAGCACGAGAACAGGGACATCTAACTATGGCTACACCTTC. Translating it yields CASSTRTGTSNYGYTF.